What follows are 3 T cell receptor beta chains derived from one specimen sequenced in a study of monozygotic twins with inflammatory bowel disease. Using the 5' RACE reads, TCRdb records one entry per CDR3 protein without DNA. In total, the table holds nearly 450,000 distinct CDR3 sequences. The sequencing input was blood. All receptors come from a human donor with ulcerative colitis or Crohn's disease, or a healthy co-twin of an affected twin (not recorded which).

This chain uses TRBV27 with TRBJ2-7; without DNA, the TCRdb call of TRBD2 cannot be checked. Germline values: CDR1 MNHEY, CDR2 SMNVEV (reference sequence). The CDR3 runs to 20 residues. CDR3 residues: CASSLTPGTSGRRGTYEQYF.

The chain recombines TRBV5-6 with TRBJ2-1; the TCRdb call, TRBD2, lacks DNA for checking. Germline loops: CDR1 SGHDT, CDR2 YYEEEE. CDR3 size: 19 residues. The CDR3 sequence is CASSWGLPSSTSSYNEQFF.

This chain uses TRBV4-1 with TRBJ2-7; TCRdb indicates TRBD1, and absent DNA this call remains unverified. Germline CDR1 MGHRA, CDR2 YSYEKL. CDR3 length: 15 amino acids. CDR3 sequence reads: CASSHLPEGAYEQYF.